The clone carrying this T cell receptor beta chain is medium-sized in the sample. Its target is not known. The data originate from a study of liver allograft versus peripheral blood T cells. Turning to the study itself: In transplanted livers, T cell receptor repertoires were compared with those found in the recipients' peripheral blood. Study-level points and caveats: There were reportedly differences between T cell receptor repertoires inside liver allografts and those in peripheral blood.

V was pared by 4 bases and J by 8 bases, with 6 bases of the junction left unmatched. CDR1 SEHNR and CDR2 FQNEAQ come from the germline V gene (reference sequence). The CDR3 extends over 14 amino acids. TCRdb ran MiXCR on the reads and lists one entry per CDR3 protein. This table has around 970 distinct CDR3 sequences, 15% to 20% appearing once. The chain uses TRBV7-9 and TRBJ1-4; 8 bases map to TRBD1. This TCR came from a human patient who had a liver transplant. Some T cells may arise from the graft donor. CDR3 DNA: TGTGCCAGCAGCTCCAGGGGGCGGGGGGAAAAACTGTTTTTT. Translating it yields CASSSRGRGEKLFF. The whole variable domain, filled in from reference TRBV7-9 and TRBJ1-4, reads DTGVSQNPRHKITKRGQNVTFRCDPISEHNRLYWYRQTLGQGPEFLTYFQNEAQLEKSRLLSDRFSAERPKGSFSTLEIQRTEQGDSAMYLCASSSRGRGEKLFFGSGTQLSVL.